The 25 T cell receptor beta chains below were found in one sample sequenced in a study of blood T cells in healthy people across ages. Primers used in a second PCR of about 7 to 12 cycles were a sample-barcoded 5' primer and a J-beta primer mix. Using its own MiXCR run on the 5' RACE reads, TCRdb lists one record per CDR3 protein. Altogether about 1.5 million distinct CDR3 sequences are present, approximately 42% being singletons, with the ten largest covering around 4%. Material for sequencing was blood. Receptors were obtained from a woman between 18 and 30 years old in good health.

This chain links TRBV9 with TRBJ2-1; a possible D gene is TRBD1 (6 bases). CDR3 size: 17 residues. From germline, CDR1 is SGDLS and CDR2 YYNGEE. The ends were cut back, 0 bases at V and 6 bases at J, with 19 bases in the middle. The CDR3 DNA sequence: TGTGCCAGCAGCGTAGGGCCCCCGGGACATCCAGCCAATGAGCAGTTCTTC. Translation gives CASSVGPPGHPANEQFF. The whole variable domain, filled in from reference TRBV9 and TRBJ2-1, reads DSGVTQTPKHLITATGQRVTLRCSPRSGDLSVYWYQQSLDQGLQFLIQYYNGEERAKGNILERFSAQQFPDLHSELNLSSLELGDSALYFCASSVGPPGHPANEQFFGPGTRLTVL.

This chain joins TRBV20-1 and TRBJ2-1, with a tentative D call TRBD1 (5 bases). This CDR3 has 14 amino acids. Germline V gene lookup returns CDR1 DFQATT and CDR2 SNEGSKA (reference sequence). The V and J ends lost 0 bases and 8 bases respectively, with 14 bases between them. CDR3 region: CSARESRLGDEQFF. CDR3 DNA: TGCAGTGCTAGAGAAAGCCGCTTAGGGGATGAGCAGTTCTTC.

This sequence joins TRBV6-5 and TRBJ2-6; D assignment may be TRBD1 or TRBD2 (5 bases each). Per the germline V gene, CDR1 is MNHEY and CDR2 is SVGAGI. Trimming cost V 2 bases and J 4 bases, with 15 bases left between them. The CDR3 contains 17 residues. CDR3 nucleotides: TGTGCCAGCAGTTACCGACTACAGGTAGCAGGGGCCAACGTCCTGACTTTC. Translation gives CASSYRLQVAGANVLTF.

CDR3 nucleotides: TGTGCCAGCAGTTTATCCCTCAGCCAGGGCGGGGAGCTGTTTTTT. Amino acids: CASSLSLSQGGELFF. V is TRBV28 and J is TRBJ2-2; D may be TRBD1 (5 bases). From germline, CDR1 is MDHEN and CDR2 SYDVKM. V dropped 1 base and J dropped 7 bases, with 13 bases sitting between them. This CDR3 region has 15 residues.

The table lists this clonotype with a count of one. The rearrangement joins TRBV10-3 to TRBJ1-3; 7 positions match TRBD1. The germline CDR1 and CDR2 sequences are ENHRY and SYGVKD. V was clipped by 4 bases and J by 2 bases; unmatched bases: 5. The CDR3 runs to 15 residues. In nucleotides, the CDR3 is TGTGCCATCAGTGTACGACAGGGAACTGGAAACACCATATATTTT. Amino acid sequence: CAISVRQGTGNTIYF.

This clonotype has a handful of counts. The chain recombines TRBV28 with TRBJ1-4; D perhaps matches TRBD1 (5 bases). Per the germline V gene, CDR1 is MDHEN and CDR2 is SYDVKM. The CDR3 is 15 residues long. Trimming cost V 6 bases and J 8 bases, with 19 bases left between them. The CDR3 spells CASRRRDGGAEKLFF. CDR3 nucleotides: TGTGCCAGCAGGAGGCGGGACGGCGGAGCCGAAAAACTGTTTTTT.

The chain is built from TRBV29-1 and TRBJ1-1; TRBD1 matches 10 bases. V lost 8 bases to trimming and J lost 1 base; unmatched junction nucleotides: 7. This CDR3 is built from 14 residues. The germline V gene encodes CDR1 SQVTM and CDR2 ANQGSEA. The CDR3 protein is CSTRTGGKNTEAFF. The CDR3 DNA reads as TGCAGCACCAGGACAGGGGGGAAGAACACTGAAGCTTTCTTT.

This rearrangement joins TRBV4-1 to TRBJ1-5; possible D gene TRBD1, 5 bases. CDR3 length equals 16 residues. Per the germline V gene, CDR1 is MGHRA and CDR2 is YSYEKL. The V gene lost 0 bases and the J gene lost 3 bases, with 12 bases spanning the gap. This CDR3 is CASSQDRRGVNQPQHF. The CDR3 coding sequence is TGCGCCAGCAGCCAAGACAGGCGGGGGGTCAATCAGCCCCAGCATTTT.

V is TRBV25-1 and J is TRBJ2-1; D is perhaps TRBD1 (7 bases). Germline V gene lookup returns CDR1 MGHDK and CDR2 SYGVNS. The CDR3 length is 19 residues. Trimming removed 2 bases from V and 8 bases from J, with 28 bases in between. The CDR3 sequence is CASSELFATGSGSGDEQFF. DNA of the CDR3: TGTGCCAGCAGTGAACTCTTTGCGACAGGGTCCGGGAGTGGGGATGAGCAGTTCTTC.

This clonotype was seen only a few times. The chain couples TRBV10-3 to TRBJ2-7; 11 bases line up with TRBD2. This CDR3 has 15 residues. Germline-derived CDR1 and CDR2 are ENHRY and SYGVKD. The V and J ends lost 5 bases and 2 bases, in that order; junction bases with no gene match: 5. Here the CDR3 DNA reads TGTGCCATCAGTATTGGGACTAGCGGCACCTACGAGCAGTACTTC. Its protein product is CAISIGTSGTYEQYF.

This CDR3 is CASSLDGLAGFEETQYF. The CDR3 bases are TGTGCCAGCAGCCTTGACGGGCTAGCGGGATTTGAAGAGACCCAGTACTTC. J is TRBJ2-5 and V is TRBV7-9; 9 bases line up with TRBD2. Germline V gene lookup returns CDR1 SEHNR and CDR2 FQNEAQ (reference sequence). Trimming took 5 bases from V and 3 from J; bases not matched to a gene: 13. The CDR3 is 17 amino acids.

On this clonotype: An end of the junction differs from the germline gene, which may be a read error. As DNA, the CDR3 is TGTGCCGGCAGTTTATACAGTAGCTCCTACAATGAGCAGTTCTTC. Its protein is CAGSLYSSSYNEQFF. The chain couples TRBV28 to TRBJ2-1; D unresolved. Germline lookup yields CDR1 MDHEN and CDR2 SYDVKM. The length of the CDR3 is 15 residues. Filled out from reference TRBV28 and TRBJ2-1, the complete variable domain reads DVKVTQSSRYLVKRTGEKVFLECVQDMDHENMFWYRQDPGLGLRLIYFSYDVKMKEKGDIPEGYSVSREKKERFSLILESASTNQTSMYLCAGSLYSSSYNEQFFGPGTRLTVL.

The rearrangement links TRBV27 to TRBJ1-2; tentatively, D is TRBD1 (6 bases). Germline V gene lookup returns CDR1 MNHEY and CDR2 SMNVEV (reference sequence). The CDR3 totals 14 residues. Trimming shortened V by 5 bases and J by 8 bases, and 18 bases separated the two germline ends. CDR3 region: CASSVRTGLGGYTF. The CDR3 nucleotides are TGTGCCAGCAGTGTGAGAACAGGGTTAGGAGGCTACACCTTC.

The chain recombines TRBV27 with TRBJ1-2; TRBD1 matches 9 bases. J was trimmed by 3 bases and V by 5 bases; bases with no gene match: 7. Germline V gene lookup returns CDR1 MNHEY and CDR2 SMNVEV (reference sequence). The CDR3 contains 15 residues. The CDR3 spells CASSPVQGAYYGYTF. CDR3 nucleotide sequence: TGTGCCAGCAGTCCAGTACAGGGGGCTTACTATGGCTACACCTTC.

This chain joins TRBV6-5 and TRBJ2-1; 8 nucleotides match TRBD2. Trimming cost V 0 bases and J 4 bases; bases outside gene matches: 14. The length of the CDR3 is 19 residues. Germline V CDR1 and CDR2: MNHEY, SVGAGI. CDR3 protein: CASSYSFESGRFTYNEQFF. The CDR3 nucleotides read TGTGCCAGCAGTTACTCATTCGAAAGCGGGAGATTTACTTACAATGAGCAGTTCTTC.

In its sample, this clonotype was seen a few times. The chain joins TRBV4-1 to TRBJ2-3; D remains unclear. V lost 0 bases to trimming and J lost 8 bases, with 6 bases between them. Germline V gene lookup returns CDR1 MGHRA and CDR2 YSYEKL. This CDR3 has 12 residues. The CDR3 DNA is TGCGCCAGCAGCCAAGAAATCGGTACGCAGTATTTT. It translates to CASSQEIGTQYF.

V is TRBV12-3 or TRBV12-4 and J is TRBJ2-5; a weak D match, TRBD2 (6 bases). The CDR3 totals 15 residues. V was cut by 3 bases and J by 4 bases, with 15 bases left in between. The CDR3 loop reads CASSFPTGDRETQYF. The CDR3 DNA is TGTGCCAGCAGTTTCCCGACGGGAGATAGAGAGACCCAGTACTTC.

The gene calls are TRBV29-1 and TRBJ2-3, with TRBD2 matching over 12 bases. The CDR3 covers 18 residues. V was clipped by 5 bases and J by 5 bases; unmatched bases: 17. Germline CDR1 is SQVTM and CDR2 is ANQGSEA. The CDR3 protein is CSVLGSPTSGSGIDTQYF. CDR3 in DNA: TGCAGCGTTCTTGGGTCTCCGACTAGCGGGAGTGGAATAGATACGCAGTATTTT.

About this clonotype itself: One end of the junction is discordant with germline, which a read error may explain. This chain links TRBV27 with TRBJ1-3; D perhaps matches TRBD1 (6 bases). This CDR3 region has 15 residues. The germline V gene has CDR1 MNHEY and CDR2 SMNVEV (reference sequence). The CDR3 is CAGSLRAGVGNTIYF. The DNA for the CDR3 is TGTGCCGGCAGTTTAAGGGCAGGGGTCGGAAACACCATATATTTT.

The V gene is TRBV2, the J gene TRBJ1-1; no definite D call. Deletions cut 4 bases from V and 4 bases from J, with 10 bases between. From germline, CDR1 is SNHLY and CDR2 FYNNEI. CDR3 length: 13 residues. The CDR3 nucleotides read TGTGCCAGCAGTGTAACCTTCGGCACTGAAGCTTTCTTT. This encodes CASSVTFGTEAFF.

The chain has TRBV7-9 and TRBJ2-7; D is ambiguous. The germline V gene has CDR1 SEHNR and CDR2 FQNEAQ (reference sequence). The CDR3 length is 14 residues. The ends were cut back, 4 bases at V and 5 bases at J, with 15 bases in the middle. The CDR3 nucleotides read TGTGCCAGCAGCTCCGGACCCAAAGGGAACGAGCAGTACTTC. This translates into CASSSGPKGNEQYF.

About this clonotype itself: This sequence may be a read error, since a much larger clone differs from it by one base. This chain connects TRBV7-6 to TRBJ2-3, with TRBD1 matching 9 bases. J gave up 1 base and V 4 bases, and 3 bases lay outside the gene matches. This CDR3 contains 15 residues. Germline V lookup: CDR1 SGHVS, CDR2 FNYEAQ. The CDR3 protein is CASSWGQGGTDTQYF. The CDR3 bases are TGTGCCAGCAGCTGGGGACAGGGAGGCACAGATACGCAGTATTTT.

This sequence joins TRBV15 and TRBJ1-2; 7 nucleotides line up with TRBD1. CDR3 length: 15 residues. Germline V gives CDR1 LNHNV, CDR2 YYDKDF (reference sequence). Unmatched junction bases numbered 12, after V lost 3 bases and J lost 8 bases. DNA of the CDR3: TGTGCCACCAGCAGTCTGCGGCAGGGGGATGGCGGCTACACCTTC. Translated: CATSSLRQGDGGYTF.

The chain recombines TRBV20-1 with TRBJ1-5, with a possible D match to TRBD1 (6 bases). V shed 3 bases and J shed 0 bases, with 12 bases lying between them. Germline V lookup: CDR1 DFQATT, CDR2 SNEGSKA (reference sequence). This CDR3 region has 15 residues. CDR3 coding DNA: TGCAGTGCTAGGGGGGGCTCCTATAGCAATCAGCCCCAGCATTTT. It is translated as CSARGGSYSNQPQHF.

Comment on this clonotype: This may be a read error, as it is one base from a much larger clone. Written as DNA, the CDR3 is TGTGCCAGCATTTACAATGAGCAGTTCTTC. Its translation: CASIYNEQFF. The V and J genes are TRBV2 and TRBJ2-1; no definite D call. The CDR3 sequence is 10 residues long. CDR1 is SNHLY, CDR2 FYNNEI, per germline. V shed 7 bases and J shed 4 bases, with 2 bases lying between them.